This TCR beta chain comes out of a study of metastatic and nonmetastatic thyroid tumors. Study information: Malignant and benign thyroid patients had repertoires compared in peripheral blood and tumor or nodule tissue.

Authors' data handling: The study built a papillary thyroid cancer distant-metastasis classifier from CDR3 differences across clinicopathological groups. TCRdb re-called the PCR reads via MiXCR. TCRdb assigned the V and J calls; the authors' analysis was not used. The table lists approximately 35,000 clones, roughly 33% of them singletons, with about 16% in the top ten. No patient received treatment before thyroid surgery. The study's findings and limits: Benign nodules reportedly had significantly lower TCR beta diversity than malignant thyroid tumors in blood and tumor.

Per germline, CDR1 MGHDK and CDR2 SYGVNS. The CDR3 length is 12 residues. Trimming cost V 7 bases and J 4 bases, with 10 bases left between them. Notes on this clone: Its antigen is undetermined.

J is TRBJ1-2 and V is TRBV25-1; D unclear. The origin of this receptor is a female donor with papillary thyroid cancer or a benign thyroid nodule (not recorded which). Some clones in this sample may be carry-over from other donors' samples. The sample was tumor tissue. CDR3 DNA: TGTGCCAGCATGGGCAGCTTCTATGGCTACACCTTC. This translates into CASMGSFYGYTF.